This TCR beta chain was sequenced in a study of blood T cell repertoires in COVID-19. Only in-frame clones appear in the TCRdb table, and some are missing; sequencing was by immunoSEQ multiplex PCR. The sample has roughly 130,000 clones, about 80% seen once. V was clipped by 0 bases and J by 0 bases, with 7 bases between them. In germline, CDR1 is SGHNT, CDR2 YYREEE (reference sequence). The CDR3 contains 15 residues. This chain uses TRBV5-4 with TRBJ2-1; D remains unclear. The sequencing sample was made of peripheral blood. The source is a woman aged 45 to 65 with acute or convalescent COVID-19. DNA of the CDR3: TGTGCCAGCAGCTTGGGCGCGAGCTCCTACAATGAGCAGTTCTTC. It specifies CASSLGASSYNEQFF.